The 27 T cell receptor beta chains below were found in one sample sequenced in a study of blood T cell repertoires in COVID-19. Only in-frame clones appear in the TCRdb table, and some are missing; sequencing was by immunoSEQ multiplex PCR. The sample includes about 320,000 clones, around 88% seen only once; the top ten take 1.5% to 2%. Sample: peripheral blood. All receptors come from a woman in her twenties or thirties with COVID-19, enrolled during active disease.

This chain joins TRBV6-4 and TRBJ2-2, with D possibly TRBD1 on 5 matching bases. V lost 0 bases, J lost 4 bases, and 12 bases lay in between. Germline V gene data show CDR1 as MRHNA and CDR2 as SNTAGT. This CDR3 spans 16 amino acids. The CDR3 DNA reads TGTGCCAGCAGTGACTCCTACAGGAAGGGCACCGGGGAGCTGTTTTTT. Translated: CASSDSYRKGTGELFF.

The rearrangement joins TRBV2 to TRBJ2-2, with no clear D. CDR1 and CDR2 from the germline V gene are SNHLY and FYNNEI. V lost 8 bases to trimming and J lost 1 base, with 11 bases between them. The CDR3 loop spans 14 amino acids. CDR3 in amino acids: CASVARMNTGELFF. The CDR3 region has the DNA TGTGCCAGCGTGGCGCGGATGAACACCGGGGAGCTGTTTTTT. Using reference TRBV2 and TRBJ2-2 for the parts outside the CDR3, the full variable domain is EPEVTQTPSHQVTQMGQEVILRCVPISNHLYFYWYRQILGQKVEFLVSFYNNEISEKSEIFDDQFSVERPDGSNFTLKIRSTKLEDSAMYFCASVARMNTGELFFGEGSRLTVL.

The gene calls are TRBV20-1 and TRBJ1-2, with 7 bases that match TRBD1. V was pared by 3 bases and J by 2 bases, with 6 bases of the junction left unmatched. The CDR3 is 14 amino acids. The V gene's germline CDR1 is DFQATT and CDR2 SNEGSKA (reference sequence). The CDR3 bases are TGCAGTGCTAGTAGTGGGGACAGAAACTATGGCTACACCTTC. It specifies CSASSGDRNYGYTF.

The chain links TRBV28 to TRBJ1-1; TRBD1 agrees at 7 bases. Trimming cost V 5 bases and J 4 bases; bases outside gene matches: 7. Per the germline V gene, CDR1 is MDHEN and CDR2 is SYDVKM. The CDR3 covers 14 residues. The CDR3 DNA follows: TGTGCCAGCAGTATACAGGGGAGCGGCACTGAAGCTTTCTTT. It translates to CASSIQGSGTEAFF.

The chain employs TRBV19 and TRBJ2-2, with D perhaps TRBD1 (6 bases). V was clipped by 4 bases and J by 0 bases, with 15 bases between them. Germline V lookup: CDR1 LNHDA, CDR2 SQIVND (reference sequence). The CDR3 is 17 amino acids. The DNA of the CDR3 is TGTGCCAGTAGTACCCCCATAGGGGGATCGAACACCGGGGAGCTGTTTTTT. Translating gives CASSTPIGGSNTGELFF. Drawing the rest from reference TRBV19 and TRBJ2-2, the complete variable domain is DGGITQSPKYLFRKEGQNVTLSCEQNLNHDAMYWYRQDPGQGLRLIYYSQIVNDFQKGDIAEGYSVSREKKESFPLTVTSAQKNPTAFYLCASSTPIGGSNTGELFFGEGSRLTVL.

The sample holds one count of this clone. The chain links TRBV5-5 to TRBJ2-5, with 13 bases lining up with TRBD2. CDR3 size: 18 residues. Germline V gene data show CDR1 as SGHKS and CDR2 as YYEKEE (reference sequence). V was clipped by 3 bases and J by 1 base; unmatched bases: 9. CDR3 sequence: CASSSTSGGARVQETQYF. Here the CDR3 DNA reads TGTGCCAGCAGCTCCACTAGCGGGGGGGCTCGGGTCCAAGAGACCCAGTACTTC.

The CDR3 here is CAISETSGIRPQHF. The CDR3 nucleotides read TGTGCCATCAGTGAGACGTCGGGGATACGGCCCCAGCATTTT. The chain combines TRBV10-3 with TRBJ1-5; D unclear. Germline CDR1 and CDR2: ENHRY and SYGVKD. The V end was cut by 2 bases, the J end by 9 bases, with 14 bases between. This CDR3 has 14 residues.

This chain uses TRBV10-3 with TRBJ1-1, with 9 bases fitting TRBD1. The V gene end was trimmed by 3 bases and the J gene end by 5 bases; junction bases not matched to a gene: 7. The germline CDR1 and CDR2 sequences are ENHRY and SYGVKD. CDR3 size: 15 residues. In nucleotides, the CDR3 is TGTGCCATCAGTGATAGGGACAGGGTGAGGACTGAAGCTTTCTTT. It yields the protein CAISDRDRVRTEAFF.

The rearrangement joins TRBV19 to TRBJ1-5; weak D call: TRBD1 (5 bases). Germline CDR1 LNHDA, CDR2 SQIVND (reference sequence). This CDR3 has 15 residues. The V end lost 3 bases, the J end lost 5 bases, and 14 bases lay between the germline ends. The CDR3 reads CASSIDDGTDQPQHF. The CDR3 nucleotides are TGTGCCAGTAGTATTGATGACGGGACTGATCAGCCCCAGCATTTT.

The chain combines TRBV27 with TRBJ1-3; tentative D call: TRBD1 (6 bases). Trimming left V 6 bases short and J 2 bases short, with 17 bases between. This CDR3 contains 16 residues. Germline assignment: CDR1 MNHEY and CDR2 SMNVEV (reference sequence). Here the CDR3 DNA reads TGTGCCAGCAGCTCAAGGCAGGGGTTCCCTGGAAACACCATATATTTT. Encoded protein: CASSSRQGFPGNTIYF.

The genes are TRBV6-1 and TRBJ1-3; D may be TRBD1 (6 bases). CDR1 is MNHNS, CDR2 SASEGT, per germline. The CDR3 covers 14 residues. V was trimmed by 1 base and J by 2 bases, leaving 6 bases between them. This CDR3 is CASSEGQAGNTIYF. In nucleotides, the CDR3 is TGTGCCAGCAGTGAAGGACAGGCTGGAAACACCATATATTTT.

The chain links TRBV7-2 to TRBJ1-4; D is perhaps TRBD1 (5 bases). The CDR3 has 15 amino acids. Germline-derived CDR1 and CDR2 are SGHTA and FQGNSA. V lost 6 bases, J lost 7 bases, and 18 bases lay in between. CDR3 region: CASSPITGSVEKLFF. The CDR3 region has the DNA TGTGCCAGCAGTCCTATAACAGGCTCCGTTGAAAAACTGTTTTTT.

The CDR3 sequence: CASADAVYNEQFF. In DNA, the CDR3 is TGTGCCAGCGCCGACGCGGTCTACAATGAGCAGTTCTTC. The chain carries TRBV28 and TRBJ2-1; D not certain. The CDR3 totals 13 residues. The V gene's germline CDR1 is MDHEN and CDR2 SYDVKM. Between the trimmed V and J ends, which lost 8 bases and 3 bases, there was a span of 11 bases.

This clone was recorded a few times. The chain links TRBV10-1 to TRBJ2-2; the match to TRBD1 covers 8 bases. Per the germline V gene, CDR1 is WNHNN and CDR2 is SYGVQD (reference sequence). V was pared by 4 bases and J by 6 bases, with 10 bases of the junction left unmatched. CDR3 size: 16 residues. This chain's CDR3 is CASSAYGRGRPGELFF. The CDR3 DNA reads as TGCGCCAGCAGTGCTTACGGCAGGGGGCGTCCCGGGGAGCTGTTTTTT.

V usage is TRBV4-3 and J usage is TRBJ1-6; weak D call: TRBD1 (5 bases). Germline V gene lookup returns CDR1 LGHNA and CDR2 YSLEER. Trimming left V 0 bases short and J 11 bases short, with 11 bases between. This CDR3 comprises 14 residues. This CDR3 is CASSQDPGLTPLHF. The CDR3 DNA is TGCGCCAGCAGCCAAGATCCAGGGTTGACACCCCTCCACTTT.

CDR3 sequence (DNA): TGTGCCAGCAGCGTACGGAGAACCTTCACAGATACGCAGTATTTT. Protein product: CASSVRRTFTDTQYF. The rearrangement uses TRBV7-8 and TRBJ2-3; D is ambiguous. CDR1 and CDR2 from the germline V gene are SGHVS and FQNEAQ. This CDR3 comprises 15 residues. V lost 5 bases, J lost 2 bases, and 14 bases lay in between.

The chain combines TRBV11-3 with TRBJ2-7; 8 bases match TRBD2. The CDR3 loop spans 14 amino acids. Losses at the gene ends were 5 bases for V and 4 bases for J; bases not matched to a gene: 7. Germline CDR1 SGHNT, CDR2 YENEEA. The CDR3 nucleotides are TGTGCCAGCAGCCCCGGGGGGGCGAAGTACGAGCAGTACTTC. It specifies CASSPGGAKYEQYF. Full variable domain (missing parts from reference TRBV11-3 and TRBJ2-7): EAGVVQSPRYKIIEKKQPVAFWCNPISGHNTLYWYLQNLGQGPELLIRYENEEAVDDSQLPKDRFSAERLKGVDSTLKIQPAELGDSAVYLCASSPGGAKYEQYFGPGTRLTVT.

This rearrangement joins TRBV28 to TRBJ1-1, with no clear D. Trimming pared 5 bases from V and 4 bases from J, leaving 11 bases between. Germline V CDR1 and CDR2: MDHEN, SYDVKM. The CDR3 has 13 amino acids. This chain's CDR3 is CASSPPRSTEAFF. The CDR3 region has the DNA TGTGCCAGCAGTCCTCCCCGGAGCACTGAAGCTTTCTTT.

The chain carries TRBV28 and TRBJ2-3; D possibly corresponds to TRBD2 (5 bases). CDR3 length: 16 residues. Germline V gene sequence: CDR1 MDHEN, CDR2 SYDVKM. The V end was cut by 3 bases, the J end by 2 bases, with 15 bases between. CDR3 nucleotides: TGTGCCAGCAGTTTCCCGGACTCGATCTACACAGATACGCAGTATTTT. It codes for CASSFPDSIYTDTQYF.

The rearrangement uses TRBV3-1 (or the pseudogene TRBV3-2) and TRBJ2-7, with 7 bases that match TRBD2. V was pared by 0 bases and J by 6 bases, with 11 bases of the junction left unmatched. This CDR3 region has 16 residues. Germline-derived CDR1 and CDR2 are LGHDT and YNNKEL (reference sequence). This chain's CDR3 is CASSQDLARGSGEQYF. In nucleotides, the CDR3 is TGTGCCAGCAGCCAAGATCTGGCGCGGGGGTCTGGCGAGCAGTACTTC.

The J gene is TRBJ2-3, the V gene TRBV13; 7 positions agree with TRBD2. Trimming removed 5 bases from V and 1 base from J; junction bases left unmatched: 6. In germline, CDR1 is PRHDT, CDR2 FYEKMQ (reference sequence). There are 15 residues in the CDR3. The CDR3 region has the DNA TGTGCCAGCAGCCGCCGGGCGGGGGGCACAGATACGCAGTATTTT. Its translation is CASSRRAGGTDTQYF.

As to this clone: Within the sample, other DNA sequences also encode this same CDR3. The genes are TRBV12-3 or TRBV12-4 and TRBJ1-6, with D uncertain. This CDR3 spans 13 amino acids. The V and J ends lost 3 bases and 10 bases respectively, with 10 bases between them. The CDR3 DNA sequence: TGTGCCAGCAGTTTTCGGGGTGGGTCACCCCTCCACTTT. Amino acids: CASSFRGGSPLHF.

The J gene is TRBJ2-3, the V gene TRBV14; D remains ambiguous. V was trimmed by 4 bases and J by 2 bases, leaving 13 bases between them. CDR1 and CDR2 from the germline V gene are SGHDN and FVKESK. The CDR3 totals 15 residues. CDR3 sequence reads: CASSRLSSTTDTQYF. The CDR3 DNA follows: TGTGCCAGCAGCCGCCTATCCTCTACCACAGATACGCAGTATTTT.

The V call is TRBV10-3, the J call TRBJ1-1, with a tentative D call TRBD1 (5 bases). V shed 4 bases and J shed 7 bases, with 10 bases lying between them. The CDR3 spans 12 residues. The V gene's germline CDR1 is ENHRY and CDR2 SYGVKD. CDR3 loop: CAISVGGHEAFF. The CDR3 bases are TGTGCCATCAGTGTCGGGGGTCATGAAGCTTTCTTT.

The rearrangement joins TRBV7-9 to TRBJ2-5; D remains ambiguous. CDR1 and CDR2 from the germline V gene are SEHNR and FQNEAQ (reference sequence). Trimming took off 4 bases at V and 3 bases at J, with 12 bases between the two ends. The CDR3 is 14 amino acids. The CDR3: CASSSYRDKETQYF. The CDR3 coding sequence is TGTGCCAGCAGCTCCTATAGAGACAAAGAGACCCAGTACTTC.

The chain recombines TRBV15 with TRBJ1-2, with D unresolved. Trimming left V 7 bases short and J 7 bases short, with 16 bases between. The CDR3 is made up of 13 amino acids. Germline CDR1 reads LNHNV; CDR2 reads YYDKDF (reference sequence). The CDR3 loop is CATTDAVESGYTF. CDR3 bases: TGTGCCACCACTGACGCGGTCGAGTCTGGCTACACCTTC.

The J gene is TRBJ2-5, the V gene TRBV24-1; D gene ambiguous. The V end lost 1 base, the J end lost 1 base, and 6 bases lay between the germline ends. From germline, CDR1 is KGHDR and CDR2 SFDVKD. The CDR3 spans 14 residues. The CDR3 nucleotides are TGTGCCACCAGTGATTTCACAGCCCAAGAGACCCAGTACTTC. The encoded protein is CATSDFTAQETQYF.